The present T cell receptor (beta chain) was sequenced within a study of T cell responses to AZD1222 COVID-19 vaccine. The V gene's germline CDR1 is MDHEN and CDR2 SYDVKM. V lost 4 bases to trimming and J lost 4 bases, with 10 bases between them. The CDR3 extends over 13 amino acids. Clones were sequenced by immunoSEQ multiplex PCR, and TCRdb holds only the in-frame ones, with some missing. The sample lists about 180,000 clones; almost 90% were seen once. Timing groups of about 4 and about 12 weeks for second doses were pooled. The chain couples TRBV28 to TRBJ1-2; D gene uncertain. Source: peripheral blood, taken 28 days after the second AZD1222 dose. The TCR originated in an adult who received the AZD1222 COVID-19 vaccine. The CDR3 reads CASSSPGSYGYTF. The CDR3 bases are TGTGCCAGCAGTTCCCCGGGCAGCTATGGCTACACCTTC.